The source of this T cell receptor (beta chain) is a study of shared clonotypes between healthy human individuals. Memory CD4+ cells were the fraction left after CD45RA+ naive selection. CDR3 length equals 15 residues. Germline CDR1 is MGHRA and CDR2 is YSYEKL. Trimming shortened V by 4 bases and J by 4 bases, and 13 bases separated the two germline ends. TCRdb's copy holds only in-frame clones and misses some; the assay was immunoSEQ multiplex PCR. The table shows some 2.4 million clones, with over 85% occurring only once. This chain connects TRBV4-1 to TRBJ2-2; D call uncertain. The sample was naive CD4+ T cells from PBMCs. The subset is: CD45RA+ positively selected. The clonotype originates from a man between 18 and 35 years old in good health. Some clones in this sample may be carry-over from other donors' samples. Here the CDR3 reads CASSLIGSITGELFF. The CDR3, as DNA: TGCGCCAGCAGCCTAATAGGCAGTATCACCGGGGAGCTGTTTTTT.